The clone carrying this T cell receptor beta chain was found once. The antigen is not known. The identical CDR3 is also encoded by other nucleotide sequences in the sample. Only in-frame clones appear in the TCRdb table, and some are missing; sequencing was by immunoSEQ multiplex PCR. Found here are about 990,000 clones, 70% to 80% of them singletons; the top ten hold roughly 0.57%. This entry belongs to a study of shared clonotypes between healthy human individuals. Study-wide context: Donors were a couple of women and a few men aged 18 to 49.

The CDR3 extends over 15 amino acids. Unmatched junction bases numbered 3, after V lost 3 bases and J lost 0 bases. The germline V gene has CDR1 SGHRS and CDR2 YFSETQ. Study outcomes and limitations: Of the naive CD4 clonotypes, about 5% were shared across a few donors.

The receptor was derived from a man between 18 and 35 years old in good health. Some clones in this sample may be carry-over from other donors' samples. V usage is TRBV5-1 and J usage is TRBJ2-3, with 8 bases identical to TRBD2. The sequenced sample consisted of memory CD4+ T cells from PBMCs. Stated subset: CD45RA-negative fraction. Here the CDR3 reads CASSSSSGSTDTQYF. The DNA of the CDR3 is TGCGCCAGCAGCTCATCTAGCGGGAGCACAGATACGCAGTATTTT.